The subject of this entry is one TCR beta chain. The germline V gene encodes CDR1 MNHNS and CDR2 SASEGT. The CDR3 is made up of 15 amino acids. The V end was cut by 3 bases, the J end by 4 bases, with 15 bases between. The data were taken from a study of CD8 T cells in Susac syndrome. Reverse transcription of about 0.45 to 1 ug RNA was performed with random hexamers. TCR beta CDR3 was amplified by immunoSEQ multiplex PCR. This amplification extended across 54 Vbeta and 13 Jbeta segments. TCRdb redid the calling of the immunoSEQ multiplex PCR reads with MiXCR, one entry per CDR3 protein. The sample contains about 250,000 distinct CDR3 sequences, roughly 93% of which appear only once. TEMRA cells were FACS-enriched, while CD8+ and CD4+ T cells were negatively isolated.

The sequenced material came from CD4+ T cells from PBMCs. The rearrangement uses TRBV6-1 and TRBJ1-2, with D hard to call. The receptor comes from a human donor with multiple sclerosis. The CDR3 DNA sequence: TGTGCCAGCAGTGATGTGGGAAGGGTAATCTATGGCTACACCTTC. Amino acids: CASSDVGRVIYGYTF.